Listed here are 13 T cell receptor beta chains from one sample, sequenced in a study of regulatory T cells in long-lasting Graves disease. MiXCR, run by TCRdb on the reads, gives a single entry per CDR3 protein. The table records approximately 1,700 distinct CDR3 sequences, 50% to 65% of them present only once. TCR sequences were obtained from RNA taken from PBMCs. The source material was peripheral blood mononuclear cells (PBMCs), sampled with antithyroid drug treatment, in newly diagnosed or persistent Graves disease (not recorded which). The receptor set was obtained from a human donor with Graves disease.

This chain connects TRBV5-1 to TRBJ2-7; 7 bases map to TRBD1. V was pared by 4 bases and J by 3 bases, with 4 bases of the junction left unmatched. There are 13 residues in the CDR3. Germline loops: CDR1 SGHRS, CDR2 YFSETQ. Here the CDR3 reads CASSPGTVYEQYF. The CDR3 nucleotides read TGCGCCAGCAGCCCGGGGACAGTCTACGAGCAGTACTTC.

The rearrangement links TRBV6-1 to TRBJ2-1; TRBD1 might be the D (6 bases). Trimming took 7 bases from V and 5 from J, leaving 12 bases between them. CDR1 is MNHNS, CDR2 SASEGT, per germline. The CDR3 consists of 13 residues. This CDR3 is CASNRVEDNEQFF. DNA of the CDR3: TGTGCCAGCAACAGGGTAGAAGACAATGAGCAGTTCTTC.

This clonotype was observed a single time. V is TRBV28 and J is TRBJ2-7, with 7 positions matching TRBD1. Germline CDR1 is MDHEN and CDR2 is SYDVKM. With 4 bases clipped from V and 8 bases from J, the junction kept 14 bases outside the gene matches. The CDR3 is 15 amino acids. The CDR3 reads CASSSPSGTANKQYF. CDR3 DNA sequence: TGTGCCAGCAGTTCCCCCTCCGGGACAGCTAATAAGCAGTACTTC.

In nucleotides, the CDR3 is TGTGCCAGCAGTTACCCCATTGGCGTATCTAGCACAGATACGCAGTATTTT. It translates to CASSYPIGVSSTDTQYF. This chain uses TRBV6-6 with TRBJ2-3; no clear D. Trimming shortened V by 2 bases and J by 0 bases, and 15 bases separated the two germline ends. The CDR3 is made up of 17 amino acids. Germline lookup yields CDR1 MNHNY and CDR2 SVGAGI (reference sequence).

This clonotype was detected a few times. The chain links TRBV3-1 to TRBJ1-1, with TRBD1 as a possible D gene (6 bases). Germline V gene lookup returns CDR1 LGHDT and CDR2 YNNKEL (reference sequence). V dropped 1 base and J dropped 1 base, with 10 bases sitting between them. The CDR3 extends over 15 amino acids. The CDR3 spells CASSQVGGQNTEAFF. CDR3 in DNA: TGTGCCAGCAGCCAAGTCGGGGGGCAGAACACTGAAGCTTTCTTT. Using reference TRBV3-1 and TRBJ1-1 for the parts outside the CDR3, the full variable domain is DTAVSQTPKYLVTQMGNDKSIKCEQNLGHDTMYWYKQDSKKFLKIMFSYNNKELIINETVPNRFSPKSPDKAHLNLHINSLELGDSAVYFCASSQVGGQNTEAFFGQGTRLTVV.

The genes are TRBV7-3 and TRBJ2-3, with D perhaps matching TRBD1 (6 bases). V lost 1 base to trimming and J lost 3 bases, with 11 bases between them. The CDR3 extends over 15 amino acids. Germline values: CDR1 SGHTA, CDR2 FQGTGA. The CDR3 protein is CASSLSLGATDTQYF. The CDR3 nucleotides read TGTGCCAGCAGCTTAAGTTTGGGGGCTACAGATACGCAGTATTTT.

The chain links TRBV5-1 to TRBJ2-3; D might be TRBD1 (6 bases). The CDR3 is 14 amino acids. Per germline, CDR1 SGHRS and CDR2 YFSETQ. Trimming left V 2 bases short and J 3 bases short, with 10 bases between. The CDR3 DNA reads TGCGCCAGCAGCTTCGGGACAACTACAGATACGCAGTATTTT. Amino acids: CASSFGTTTDTQYF.

V usage is TRBV6-2 or TRBV6-3 and J usage is TRBJ1-5; D is undetermined. The germline V and J ends were trimmed by 0 bases and 0 bases, with 15 bases remaining between them. The CDR3 length is 18 residues. CDR1 and CDR2 (germline): MNHEY, SVGEGT. For the CDR3, the DNA is TGTGCCAGCAGTTACTCAATCGACGGACTTTATAGCAATCAGCCCCAGCATTTT. As protein: CASSYSIDGLYSNQPQHF.

The chain combines TRBV11-1 with TRBJ1-2; no firm D call. The length of the CDR3 is 16 residues. The V and J ends lost 5 bases and 5 bases respectively, with 21 bases between them. Germline V CDR1 and CDR2: SGHAT, FQDESV (reference sequence). The CDR3 nucleotides read TGTGCCAGCAGCCCGACACGATCCGTTCTTGGGTATGGCTACACCTTC. Protein sequence: CASSPTRSVLGYGYTF.

This clonotype was counted a few times. This chain uses TRBV29-1 with TRBJ1-1; D may be TRBD1 (5 bases). CDR1 and CDR2 from the germline V gene are SQVTM and ANQGSEA. The CDR3 spans 11 residues. Between the trimmed V and J ends, which lost 7 bases and 7 bases, there was a span of 13 bases. Here the CDR3 reads CSAKFGGEAFF. CDR3 sequence (DNA): TGCAGCGCTAAATTCGGGGGTGAAGCTTTCTTT.

This clonotype was seen more than once but under ten times. The CDR3 region is CASSTDARSISGEQFF. The CDR3 DNA follows: TGTGCCAGTAGCACGGACGCCCGGTCTATTTCGGGTGAGCAGTTCTTC. The chain has TRBV19 and TRBJ2-1; D ambiguous. V lost 6 bases to trimming and J lost 9 bases, with 24 bases between them. This CDR3 region has 16 residues. Germline values: CDR1 LNHDA, CDR2 SQIVND (reference sequence).

The chain has TRBV29-1 and TRBJ2-3; the D is unclear. Germline CDR1 SQVTM, CDR2 ANQGSEA. V lost 4 bases and J lost 2, with 22 bases in between. The length of the CDR3 is 17 residues. Written as DNA, the CDR3 is TGCAGCGTTGGTGTCAGGAAAACCGACCTTCACACAGATACGCAGTATTTT. As protein: CSVGVRKTDLHTDTQYF.

As for this clonotype: An end of the junction differs from the germline gene, which may be a read error. CDR3 nucleotides: TGTGTCAGCAGCGCAACCGGGACAGTAAATGAAAAACTGTTTTTT. This sequence encodes CVSSATGTVNEKLFF. V gene TRBV9 combines with J gene TRBJ1-4; 7 bases agree with TRBD1. Germline V gene lookup returns CDR1 SGDLS and CDR2 YYNGEE. This CDR3 is built from 15 residues.